This T cell receptor (beta chain) comes out of a study of T-cell memory formation after mild COVID-19. Germline V lookup: CDR1 SGHTA, CDR2 FQGNSA. The V segment lost 1 base and the J segment 10 bases; nucleotides outside the gene matches: 10. The CDR3 covers 16 residues. TCRdb re-called the 5' RACE reads through MiXCR, storing one row per CDR3 protein. The table lists approximately 210,000 distinct CDR3 sequences, about 17% of them singletons. This clonotype showed up just a few times. The gene calls are TRBV7-2 and TRBJ1-6; 7 nucleotides line up with TRBD1. The sample taken for sequencing was PBMCs or a T cell subset sorted from them (not recorded which). The sequence came from an adult woman who had mild COVID-19 (a few samples of this study predate the infection). Cell type and time point are not known. The CDR3 reads CASSLGVGTVTSPLHF. The CDR3 bases are TGTGCCAGCAGCTTAGGGGTAGGGACAGTAACCTCACCCCTCCACTTT.